This entry concerns a single T cell receptor beta chain. Antigen unknown. The data stem from a study of cytomegalovirus exposure and HLA in healthy donors. Researchers ran the PCR with 60 Vbeta and 13 Jbeta primers. In the original analysis: Around 10 million of the about 80 million unique TCR beta chains counted in a later analysis were shared. Profiled with immunoSEQ multiplex PCR; TCRdb holds only in-frame clones, not every one. From that table come the V and J calls and clone size; the DNA was used to work out D and trimming. The data show roughly 160,000 clones, with roughly 79% seen just once and about 3.4% held by the top ten. Trimming removed 2 bases from V and 2 bases from J; junction bases left unmatched: 2. The germline gives CDR1 SGHTA, CDR2 FQGNSA. This CDR3 is built from 17 residues. General study findings and limits: In presence/absence analyses, roughly uniform sequencing depth across donors was assumed.

The genes are TRBV7-2 and TRBJ2-3, with 15 bases identical to TRBD2. The receptor's source is a woman aged 50 to 60 in good health and CMV-seropositive. Material for sequencing was PBMCs. The CDR3 loop is CASSLWTSGGATDTQYF. The DNA of the CDR3 is TGTGCCAGCAGCTTATGGACTAGCGGGGGGGCCACAGATACGCAGTATTTT.